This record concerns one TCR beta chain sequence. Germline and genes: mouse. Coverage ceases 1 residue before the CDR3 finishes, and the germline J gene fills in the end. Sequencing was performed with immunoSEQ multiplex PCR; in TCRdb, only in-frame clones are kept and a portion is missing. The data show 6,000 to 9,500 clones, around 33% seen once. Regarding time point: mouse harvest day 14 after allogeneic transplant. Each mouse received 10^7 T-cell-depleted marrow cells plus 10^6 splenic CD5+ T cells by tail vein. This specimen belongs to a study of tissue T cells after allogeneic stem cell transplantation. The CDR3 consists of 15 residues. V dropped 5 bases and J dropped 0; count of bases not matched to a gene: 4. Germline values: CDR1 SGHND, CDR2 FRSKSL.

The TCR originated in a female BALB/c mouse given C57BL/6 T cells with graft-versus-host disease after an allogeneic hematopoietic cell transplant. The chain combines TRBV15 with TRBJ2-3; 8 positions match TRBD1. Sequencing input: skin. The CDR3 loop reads CASSRQGMSAETLYF. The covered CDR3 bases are TGTGCCAGCAGTAGACAGGGGATGAGTGCAGAAACGCTGTAT.